This T cell receptor (beta chain) was observed in a study of cytomegalovirus exposure and HLA in healthy donors listed by TCRdb under 2017. General notes on the study: An earlier analysis of 587 of the donors reported approximately 280 Gb of sequence data and 95 million to 130 million unique TCR beta sequences obtained from about 200 million T cells. An early release covering roughly 640 HLA-typed donors comprised 250 to 350 gigabases of sequencing data and around 85 million unique TCR sequences. Among the approximately 420 genotyped donors, 75% to 90% belonged to the genetic ancestry cluster associated with self-reported Caucasian donors. The study was designed to test whether signatures of past pathogen exposure could be identified by cataloging public T cell receptors. The study profiled the T cell repertoires of hundreds of subjects by immunosequencing and related them to cytomegalovirus serostatus. Along with the roughly 700-subject first cohort, a separate validation cohort of roughly 110 different subjects was used. To predict cytomegalovirus infection status, the study brought together high-throughput TCR immunosequencing, statistical association of individual TCRs with disease status, and machine learning. To study patterns of TCR occurrence, a later analysis re-analyzed previously published TCR beta repertoires from 500 to 850 donors and added high-resolution HLA genotyping. Rather than drawing on any new phenotypic data, the later analysis identified candidate immune exposures from TCR beta sequences and the way those sequences occurred across donors. In an earlier analysis of 500 to 650 of the donors, high-throughput TCR beta sequencing was used to judge whether each TCR beta V gene segment behaved as functional or pseudogenic. Donor age, sex, ethnicity and CMV serostatus were compiled together with the repertoire data. Genome-wide SNP genotypes for about 60% of the roughly 670 donors were used in a later genetic analysis, which treated that subset as a discovery cohort. All discovery cohort repertoires had been generated using a single sequencing platform. Class I and class II HLA loci were covered by the typing at four-digit resolution. Typing coverage varied by locus: roughly 629-630 donors for A, B, C, DRB1 and DQB1; approximately 500 for DQA1; more than 600 for DPA1; roughly 450 for DPB1. A handful of DR-DQ haplotypes were handled as single units for association and clustering because linkage in the cohort was strong. Among some 410 genotyped donors of the cohort, an average of roughly 230,000 unique TCR beta nucleotide sequences was sequenced per donor, of which about 19% were non-productive. Overall study results and their limits: At a false discovery rate of 0.05, a later analysis linked roughly 17,000 TCR beta sequences to specific HLA alleles. The cohort was sequenced for TCR beta chains only, and without alpha or paired-chain data the features that could be detected were limited. A cluster of highly shared sequence variants was judged likely to be a technical artifact of the sequencing pipeline. The study listed 164 TCR beta chains as associated with cytomegalovirus. CMV serostatus was the only immune exposure information available for the cohort. Over 15 rarely observed V segments, including chromosome 9 orphons, were excluded from the earlier analysis of several hundred of the donors because counts were too low. Linkage disequilibrium might explain the correlated functional status among segregating V segments, but an unknown experimental factor could not be ruled out. In an earlier analysis of some 640 of the donors, most TCR beta V segments were observed in productive rearrangements about 87% or about 30% of the time, broadly matching IMGT annotations. V-gene and J-gene trimming of TCR beta chains was associated with a missense DCLRE1C variant in a later genetic analysis, and the association was replicated in an independent cohort. Most TCR sequences were seen in very few donors, while some public TCRs were found in many individuals. A further reported finding was that TCR beta sequences accurately predicted the HLA-A and HLA-B alleles for most subjects in the first cohort. The classifier was reported to diagnose cytomegalovirus status with high specificity and sensitivity in both the original cohort and the validation cohort. It was suggested by the authors that the approach could potentially be generalized to other disease states and immunological phenotypes. When HLA alleles, especially DR and DQ, strongly co-occurred, TCR associations were difficult to assign to individual alleles. Because HLA typing was unavailable for some donors at each locus, only the typed subset was used in association tests. A few of the identified cytomegalovirus-associated TCR beta chains were confirmed in vitro to be specific for cytomegalovirus antigens. A later analysis found that HLA-associated TCR beta chains were more clonally expanded and had lower generation probabilities than equally common non-associated chains. The presence/absence analyses assumed that sequencing depth was roughly uniform across donors, and that assumption may not be true. Most CMV-associated TCR beta chains appeared to be HLA-restricted in a later analysis, and the HLA associations seemed to be driven largely by CMV exposure. Compared with the approximately 670-donor mean, donors in an Asian-associated ancestry cluster had fewer N-insertions in productive TCRs, according to a later genetic analysis. The 87-base-pair reads could not distinguish some IMGT-functional V segments, including TRBV6-2 and TRBV6-3, so those segments were excluded. In a later analysis, several top co-occurrence clusters were reported to appear linked to parvovirus B19, influenza, CMV and Epstein-Barr virus. In a later analysis, the rate of TCR association differed among HLA loci, with DRB1 alleles having the most associated TCRs and HLA-C alleles having the fewest.

CDR1 SGHTA and CDR2 FQGNSA are derived from the germline V gene. The CDR3, cysteine through phenylalanine, is 13 amino acids long. Of the read, only the CDR3 DNA is kept; its 39 bases are in frame from base 1. At the junction V is shortened by 5 bases and J by 4 bases, with 9 bases in between. The cohort consisted of 600 to 700 healthy bone marrow donors. All cohort members were sampled while nominally healthy, although unrecorded immune exposures were likely present. The donor tested CMV seronegative and was one of the 352 seronegative cohort members. A peripheral blood sample was collected from each donor, and TCR beta sequencing was performed on peripheral blood mononuclear cells. The Qiagen DNeasy Blood Extraction Kit was used to extract genomic DNA from the blood cell samples. As regards this clone: What this receptor recognizes is not known. No base qualities exist here, and no much larger clone lies one base off it.

Libraries were built with the immunoSEQ multiplex PCR assay. The multiplex PCR relied on a mix of 60 forward primers for TCR Vbeta segments and 13 reverse primers for TCR Jbeta segments. The CDR3 region of rearranged TCR beta genes was amplified from genomic DNA with a multiplex PCR assay. The Illumina HiSeq System was used to sequence the amplified TCR beta libraries as 87-base-pair reads. As for how the authors treated the data: A later analysis counted 65 million to 90 million unique TCR beta chains across the 690 or so repertoires, and roughly 9.9 million of these chains were shared by at least two donors. Raw reads were error-corrected and collapsed into unique sequences by a nearest-neighbor algorithm in which closely related sequences were merged to remove PCR and sequencing errors. V, D and J gene segments were assigned by aligning CDR3 sequences to IMGT reference sequences. For a sequence to be retained, at least a six-nucleotide match to both a V gene segment and a J gene segment was required. Rearrangements were called productive when the CDR3 lacked stop codons and stayed in frame with V and J; all others were non-productive. CDR3 was defined according to IMGT convention as the region running from the second conserved V-encoded cysteine to the conserved J-encoded phenylalanine. The earlier analysis of roughly 590 of the donors excluded sequences that lacked an unambiguous match to a single V gene segment. In an earlier analysis of some 590 of the donors, a V segment was called functional when productive rearrangements were above 56.7%, and segregating when the standard deviation between donors exceeded 5%. A statistical classification framework was built for diagnosing cytomegalovirus status from the catalog of TCR beta chain sequences. V and J gene assignment, in a later analysis, came from comparing TCR nucleotide sequences with IMGT/GENE-DB human TR gene sequences. The TCRdist pipeline was used in a later analysis to assign CDR3 sequences and most-parsimonious VDJ recombination scenarios. In a later analysis, every TCR beta chain was defined by the combination of its CDR3 amino acid sequence and its V-gene family, and reads without a unique V-gene family were dropped. A later analysis removed 500 to 650 highly shared, low-generation-probability nucleotide sequences to deal with suspected cross-contamination and a sequencing artifact. In a later analysis, a clonal expansion index was calculated for each public chain from normalized within-repertoire ranks of inferred template counts. In a later analysis, generation probabilities were computed using a VDJ recombination model fitted to out-of-frame rearrangements, and the results were checked against IGoR. A later analysis scored TCR-TCR, TCR-HLA and TCR-CMV co-occurrence with hypergeometric tests, applying a repertoire-size bias correction to TCR pairs. A later analysis estimated false discovery rates by permuting HLA or CMV assignments 20 times. In a later analysis, co-occurring TCRs were grouped using DBSCAN, and TCRdist sequence similarity was added for clustering within HLA-allele-positive subsets. Repertoires with fewer than 30,000 or more than 120,000 public chains were left out of co-occurrence clustering, as were about 5 repertoires with anomalous nucleotide sharing. TCRdb provides this immuneACCESS table in a form limited to in-frame rearrangements. Some clones are lacking; in checked studies, under half of them reflect an unresolved V gene, and why the rest are absent is not known. The V and J calls and clone size are taken from that table; D and trimming were inferred from the DNA. Counted in this sample were tens of thousands of clones; 76% of them appeared once. About 1.4% of the sample belongs to the ten largest clones.

Material for sequencing was PBMCs. The chain employs TRBV7-2 and TRBJ1-5; there is no confident call for the D gene. This TCR derives from a male donor in good health and CMV-seronegative. The CDR3 reads CASSIVPNQPQHF. The sequenced DNA is TGTGCCAGCAGCATCGTTCCGAATCAGCCCCAGCATTTT.